These 12 T cell receptor beta chains came from one sample sequenced in a study of shared clonotypes between healthy human individuals. Libraries were prepared by immunoSEQ multiplex PCR; TCRdb keeps only in-frame clonotypes and omits some of them. The data show about 2.4 million clones, with approximately 93% seen just once and approximately 0.37% held by the top ten. The specimen sequenced was naive CD4+ T cells from PBMCs. As for subset: CD45RA+ positively selected. These receptors were obtained from a man aged 18-30 years in good health. Some clones in this sample may be carry-over from other donors' samples.

The gene calls are TRBV11-2 and TRBJ2-7; no definite D call. Germline-derived CDR1 and CDR2 are SGHAT and FQNNGV. Trimming removed 2 bases from V and 3 bases from J, with 8 bases in between. This CDR3 comprises 13 residues. CDR3: CASSLLSGYEQYF. The DNA for the CDR3 is TGTGCCAGCAGCTTATTATCCGGCTACGAGCAGTACTTC.

V gene TRBV6-5 combines with J gene TRBJ1-1; a weak D match, TRBD1 (5 bases). CDR3 length equals 16 residues. The germline gives CDR1 MNHEY, CDR2 SVGAGI. The V gene lost 2 bases and the J gene lost 4 bases, with 17 bases spanning the gap. The CDR3 coding sequence is TGTGCCAGCAGTTACGTGCAGGGCCTGAGGGGCACTGAAGCTTTCTTT. Its protein is CASSYVQGLRGTEAFF.

This chain connects TRBV27 to TRBJ2-3; the match to TRBD2 covers 12 bases. This CDR3 spans 15 amino acids. Germline V gene lookup returns CDR1 MNHEY and CDR2 SMNVEV (reference sequence). V lost 5 bases to trimming and J lost 5 bases; unmatched junction nucleotides: 5. Here the CDR3 DNA reads TGTGCCAGCAGTAGACTAGCGGGAGCTCTAGATACGCAGTATTTT. As protein: CASSRLAGALDTQYF.

Remarks on this clone: It may be a read error: a sequence one base away is much more abundant. The sample carries other DNA sequences with the same CDR3. The chain carries TRBV2 and TRBJ2-7; D is undetermined. In germline, CDR1 is SNHLY, CDR2 FYNNEI. The V and J ends lost 6 bases and 4 bases respectively, with 7 bases between them. The CDR3 spans 11 residues. CDR3 DNA: TGTGCCAGCAGCGTAAAATACGAGCAGTACTTC. Its translation is CASSVKYEQYF.

The chain employs TRBV7-8 and TRBJ1-2; 8 positions match TRBD1. The J segment lost 4 bases and the V segment lost 0 bases, leaving 4 bases of the junction unmatched. Germline V gene lookup returns CDR1 SGHVS and CDR2 FQNEAQ. The CDR3 extends over 15 amino acids. In DNA, the CDR3 is TGTGCCAGCAGCTTAGCGAGACAGGGGCGCTATGGCTACACCTTC. Translation: CASSLARQGRYGYTF. Variable domain in full (rest from reference TRBV7-8 and TRBJ1-2): GAGVSQSPRYKVAKRGQDVALRCDPISGHVSLFWYQQALGQGPEFLTYFQNEAQLDKSGLPSDRFFAERPEGSVSTLKIQRTQQEDSAVYLCASSLARQGRYGYTFGSGTRLTVV.

The chain joins TRBV29-1 to TRBJ2-7; either TRBD1 or TRBD2 may supply D (5 bases each). Trimming stripped 6 bases from V and 7 bases from J, with 22 bases between. The CDR3 covers 14 residues. Per germline, CDR1 SQVTM and CDR2 ANQGSEA. The CDR3 loop is CSVTGDRNYVEQYF. DNA for the CDR3: TGCAGCGTGACTGGGGACCGAAATTACGTGGAGCAGTACTTC.

The chain recombines TRBV5-1 with TRBJ1-2; no clear D. The CDR3 sequence is 13 residues long. With 3 bases removed from V and 3 bases from J, the gap between germline ends came to 9 bases. The germline V gene encodes CDR1 SGHRS and CDR2 YFSETQ. The chain's CDR3 is CASSSTPDYGYTF. In DNA form, the CDR3 reads TGCGCCAGCAGCTCGACACCCGACTATGGCTACACCTTC.

This rearrangement joins TRBV28 to TRBJ2-1; 10 positions agree with TRBD1. Germline CDR1 and CDR2: MDHEN and SYDVKM. V was pared by 3 bases and J by 8 bases, with 7 bases of the junction left unmatched. This CDR3 has 15 amino acids. The CDR3 reads CASSFWTGGKDEQFF. In DNA, the CDR3 is TGTGCCAGCAGTTTTTGGACAGGGGGTAAAGATGAGCAGTTCTTC. Full variable domain (outside the CDR3, taken from reference TRBV28 and TRBJ2-1): DVKVTQSSRYLVKRTGEKVFLECVQDMDHENMFWYRQDPGLGLRLIYFSYDVKMKEKGDIPEGYSVSREKKERFSLILESASTNQTSMYLCASSFWTGGKDEQFFGPGTRLTVL.

The genes are TRBV6-1 and TRBJ1-2; 7 bases line up with TRBD1. Germline CDR1 reads MNHNS; CDR2 reads SASEGT. With 2 bases clipped from V and 7 bases from J, the junction kept 7 bases outside the gene matches. The CDR3 is 14 residues long. CDR3 loop: CASSERAGGAGYTF. In DNA form, the CDR3 reads TGTGCCAGCAGTGAACGGGCAGGGGGGGCTGGCTACACCTTC.

The rearrangement uses TRBV18 and TRBJ2-7, with D tentatively TRBD1 (6 bases). This CDR3 region has 16 residues. The germline gives CDR1 KGHSH, CDR2 LQKENI. The V end lost 3 bases, the J end lost 4 bases, and 19 bases lay between the germline ends. The CDR3, as DNA: TGTGCCAGCTCACCCTCCGGGACACAAACCTCTTACGAGCAGTACTTC. Protein: CASSPSGTQTSYEQYF.

The chain is built from TRBV5-8 and TRBJ1-5; D not certain. Trimming removed 4 bases from V and 5 bases from J, with 7 bases in between. CDR1 is SGHTS, CDR2 YDEGEE, per germline. This CDR3 comprises 12 residues. The CDR3 loop is CASSPGYQPQHF. The CDR3 DNA follows: TGTGCCAGCAGCCCCGGGTATCAGCCCCAGCATTTT.

This chain joins TRBV11-2 and TRBJ2-5; D remains ambiguous. V gave up 4 bases and J gave up 5 bases, with 11 bases separating them. CDR1 is SGHAT and CDR2 is FQNNGV in the germline V gene. The CDR3 contains 13 residues. DNA of the CDR3: TGTGCCAGCAGCTATCAGGTGGGGGAGACCCAGTACTTC. Its translation: CASSYQVGETQYF.